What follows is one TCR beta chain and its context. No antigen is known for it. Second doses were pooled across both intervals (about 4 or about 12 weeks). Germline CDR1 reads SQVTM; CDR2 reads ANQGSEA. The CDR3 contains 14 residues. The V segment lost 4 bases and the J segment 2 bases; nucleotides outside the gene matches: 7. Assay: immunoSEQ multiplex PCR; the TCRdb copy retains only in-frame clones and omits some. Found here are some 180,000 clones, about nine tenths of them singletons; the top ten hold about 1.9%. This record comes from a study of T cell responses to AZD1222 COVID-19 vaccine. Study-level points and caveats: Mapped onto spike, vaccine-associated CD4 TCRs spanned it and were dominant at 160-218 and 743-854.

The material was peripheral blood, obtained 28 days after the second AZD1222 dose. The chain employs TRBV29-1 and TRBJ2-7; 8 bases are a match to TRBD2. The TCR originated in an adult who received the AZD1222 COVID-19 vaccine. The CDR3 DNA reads TGCAGCGTTGCCAAGCGGGAGAGCCCCTACGAGCAGTACTTC. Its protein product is CSVAKRESPYEQYF.